The 20 T cell receptor beta chains listed next were all sequenced from one sample in a study of blood T cell repertoires in COVID-19. Clones were sequenced by immunoSEQ multiplex PCR, and TCRdb holds only the in-frame ones, with some missing. The table lists approximately 350,000 clones, over 80% of them singletons, with over 4.5% in the top ten. Sample: PBMCs or T cells enriched from blood (not recorded which). Receptors originate from a woman between 45 and 60 years old who had recovered from COVID-19.

This clone appeared once. The rearrangement links TRBV9 to TRBJ1-2; no clear D. The germline V gene encodes CDR1 SGDLS and CDR2 YYNGEE. CDR3 length equals 15 residues. V lost 4 bases and J 4 bases, leaving 17 bases between the germline ends. The CDR3: CASSSRGSIPYGYTF. The CDR3 DNA sequence: TGTGCCAGCAGCTCCCGGGGAAGTATACCCTATGGCTACACCTTC.

The chain is built from TRBV5-6 and TRBJ1-2, with no clear D. This CDR3 spans 13 amino acids. Germline assignment: CDR1 SGHDT and CDR2 YYEEEE. V was clipped by 1 base and J by 4 bases, with 8 bases between them. The CDR3 reads CASSLIPSYGYTF. As DNA, the CDR3 is TGTGCCAGCAGCTTGATCCCTTCCTATGGCTACACCTTC.

V usage is TRBV18 and J usage is TRBJ1-4, with TRBD1 matching over 10 bases. The CDR3 runs 15 residues. Trimming removed 2 bases from V and 7 bases from J; junction bases left unmatched: 4. CDR1 and CDR2 from the germline V gene are KGHSH and LQKENI. CDR3 nucleotide sequence: TGTGCCAGCTCACCAATGACAGGGGGCAGTGAAAAACTGTTTTTT. It yields the protein CASSPMTGGSEKLFF.

The gene calls are TRBV5-6 and TRBJ2-5; TRBD2 matches 15 bases. CDR3 size: 18 residues. Germline V gene data show CDR1 as SGHDT and CDR2 as YYEEEE. V trimming: 0 bases; J trimming: 4 bases; junction bases outside the gene matches: 7. The CDR3 DNA follows: TGTGCCAGCAGCTTGGCGGGACTAGCGGGGGGTTTAGGAGAGACCCAGTACTTC. Translation gives CASSLAGLAGGLGETQYF.

The chain recombines TRBV12-3 or TRBV12-4 with TRBJ1-1; 9 bases align to TRBD1. The J segment lost 4 bases and the V segment lost 6 bases, leaving 3 bases of the junction unmatched. This CDR3 contains 13 residues. Here the CDR3 reads CASRKTGGTEAFF. Written as DNA, the CDR3 is TGTGCCAGCAGGAAGACAGGGGGCACTGAAGCTTTCTTT.

This clone was seen more than once but under ten times. This chain joins TRBV7-9 and TRBJ1-2; 11 bases fit TRBD1. This CDR3 contains 14 residues. J was trimmed by 7 bases and V by 4 bases; bases with no gene match: 5. Germline V CDR1 and CDR2: SEHNR, FQNEAQ (reference sequence). CDR3 sequence: CASSSDRGRGGYTF. The CDR3 region has the DNA TGTGCCAGCAGCTCGGACAGGGGGCGCGGTGGCTACACCTTC.

The rearrangement links TRBV28 to TRBJ2-1, with 12 bases fitting TRBD2. V was pared by 6 bases and J by 9 bases, with 9 bases of the junction left unmatched. Germline V lookup: CDR1 MDHEN, CDR2 SYDVKM. The CDR3 runs 15 residues. The CDR3 coding sequence is TGTGCCAGCAGCCCTAGCGGGAGGGCCGTCTTTGAGCAGTTCTTC. Translation: CASSPSGRAVFEQFF. Together with reference TRBV28 and TRBJ2-1, the CDR3 gives the full variable domain: DVKVTQSSRYLVKRTGEKVFLECVQDMDHENMFWYRQDPGLGLRLIYFSYDVKMKEKGDIPEGYSVSREKKERFSLILESASTNQTSMYLCASSPSGRAVFEQFFGPGTRLTVL.

The V call is TRBV4-3, the J call TRBJ2-3, with 9 nucleotides matching TRBD1. Trimming took 1 base from V and 8 from J; bases not matched to a gene: 7. The CDR3 totals 15 residues. Germline V lookup: CDR1 LGHNA, CDR2 YSLEER. CDR3 coding DNA: TGCGCCAGCAGCCAAGGACAGGGGGGAGCTGGTACGCAGTATTTT. Translated, it gives CASSQGQGGAGTQYF.

V usage is TRBV19 and J usage is TRBJ2-7; D is unresolved. The V gene's germline CDR1 is LNHDA and CDR2 SQIVND (reference sequence). Trimming took off 3 bases at V and 1 base at J, with 10 bases between the two ends. The CDR3 covers 14 residues. The CDR3 DNA reads TGTGCCAGTAGTATTTGGGCTACATCCTACGAGCAGTACTTC. This translates into CASSIWATSYEQYF.

The chain uses TRBV5-8 and TRBJ2-1; TRBD2 agrees at 9 bases. V dropped 2 bases and J dropped 2; count of bases not matched to a gene: 5. The germline CDR1 and CDR2 sequences are SGHTS and YDEGEE. This CDR3 region has 16 residues. CDR3 sequence reads: CASSLLAGGAYNEQFF. The CDR3 DNA sequence: TGTGCCAGCAGCTTACTCGCGGGAGGGGCCTACAATGAGCAGTTCTTC.

The chain uses TRBV14 and TRBJ2-5; 8 nucleotides match TRBD1. The V gene's germline CDR1 is SGHDN and CDR2 FVKESK. The ends lost 3 bases at V and 5 bases at J; junction bases unmatched: 2. The length of the CDR3 is 13 residues. The CDR3: CASSHHRGETQYF. The CDR3 DNA is TGTGCCAGCAGCCACCACAGGGGGGAGACCCAGTACTTC. Supplemented by reference TRBV14 and TRBJ2-5, the full variable domain reads EAGVTQFPSHSVIEKGQTVTLRCDPISGHDNLYWYRRVMGKEIKFLLHFVKESKQDESGMPNNRFLAERTGGTYSTLKVQPAELEDSGVYFCASSHHRGETQYFGPGTRLLVL.

The chain employs TRBV18 and TRBJ2-1; 11 bases are a match to TRBD2. Trimming cost V 4 bases and J 3 bases; bases outside gene matches: 14. Per germline, CDR1 KGHSH and CDR2 LQKENI. This CDR3 region has 19 residues. CDR3 sequence reads: CASSLPPGSGRVNYNEQFF. CDR3 nucleotides: TGTGCCAGCTCACTACCTCCGGGTAGCGGGAGGGTGAACTACAATGAGCAGTTCTTC. Variable domain in full (rest from reference TRBV18 and TRBJ2-1): NAGVMQNPRHLVRRRGQEARLRCSPMKGHSHVYWYRQLPEEGLKFMVYLQKENIIDESGMPKERFSAEFPKEGPSILRIQQVVRGDSAAYFCASSLPPGSGRVNYNEQFFGPGTRLTVL.

As DNA, the CDR3 is TGTGCCAGCAGCCCCGGAGGGGGCGGCTACACCTTC. Its translation is CASSPGGGGYTF. The V gene is TRBV3-1 (or the pseudogene TRBV3-2), the J gene TRBJ1-2; TRBD1 aligns across 7 bases. With 4 bases clipped from V and 8 bases from J, the junction kept 4 bases outside the gene matches. In germline, CDR1 is LGHDT, CDR2 YNNKEL (reference sequence). The CDR3 covers 12 residues.

Comment on this clone: The identical CDR3 is also encoded by other nucleotide sequences in the sample. The chain is built from TRBV18 and TRBJ2-6; 7 bases map to TRBD1. J was trimmed by 0 bases and V by 6 bases; bases with no gene match: 11. This CDR3 spans 18 amino acids. Germline V lookup: CDR1 KGHSH, CDR2 LQKENI. DNA for the CDR3: TGTGCCAGCTCGGATCTTCGGGACAGCAGCTCTGGGGCCAACGTCCTGACTTTC. As protein: CASSDLRDSSSGANVLTF.

CDR3 in amino acids: CASSFPTGNTEAFF. The DNA for the CDR3 is TGTGCCAGCAGCTTTCCGACAGGGAACACTGAAGCTTTCTTT. The V and J genes are TRBV13 and TRBJ1-1; possible D gene TRBD1, 6 bases. From germline, CDR1 is PRHDT and CDR2 FYEKMQ (reference sequence). The CDR3 extends over 14 amino acids. V was cut by 3 bases and J by 1 base, with 9 bases left in between.

This clone was seen just once. The chain carries TRBV27 and TRBJ1-4; TRBD1 matches 11 bases. Trimming at V came to 5 bases and at J to 10 bases, leaving 3 bases not matched to a gene. Germline V gene sequence: CDR1 MNHEY, CDR2 SMNVEV (reference sequence). The CDR3 covers 13 residues. The CDR3 spells CASSGTGGGKLFF. CDR3 nucleotides: TGTGCCAGCAGTGGGACAGGGGGGGGAAAACTGTTTTTT.

The rearrangement links TRBV18 to TRBJ1-3; D not certain. The germline V and J ends were trimmed by 2 bases and 6 bases, with 32 bases remaining between them. Germline values: CDR1 KGHSH, CDR2 LQKENI. CDR3 size: 21 residues. CDR3 protein: CASSPSPDVARAPTELNTIYF. CDR3 nucleotide sequence: TGTGCCAGCTCACCATCCCCCGACGTCGCTCGAGCACCAACAGAGCTAAACACCATATATTTT.

The chain is built from TRBV5-5 and TRBJ1-2; TRBD1 is a possible D gene (5 bases). V shed 4 bases and J shed 5 bases, with 15 bases lying between them. Germline V gene lookup returns CDR1 SGHKS and CDR2 YYEKEE (reference sequence). This CDR3 comprises 14 residues. CDR3 sequence: CASSPTSTVYGYTF. The CDR3 nucleotides read TGTGCCAGCAGCCCCACCTCGACAGTTTATGGCTACACCTTC.

This chain links TRBV21-1 with TRBJ1-1. TRBV21-1 is a pseudogene locus. The CDR3 length is 12 residues. The CDR3 nucleotides are TGTGCCAGCCGTGTCCCGAACACTGAAGCTTTCTTT. Protein sequence: CASRVPNTEAFF.

The chain is built from TRBV27 and TRBJ1-2; tentative D call: TRBD1 (6 bases). V was clipped by 5 bases and J by 5 bases, with 15 bases between them. CDR3 size: 14 residues. Germline loops: CDR1 MNHEY, CDR2 SMNVEV (reference sequence). DNA for the CDR3: TGTGCCAGCAGTGCAGGGGTTTTGGTTTATGGCTACACCTTC. It is translated as CASSAGVLVYGYTF.